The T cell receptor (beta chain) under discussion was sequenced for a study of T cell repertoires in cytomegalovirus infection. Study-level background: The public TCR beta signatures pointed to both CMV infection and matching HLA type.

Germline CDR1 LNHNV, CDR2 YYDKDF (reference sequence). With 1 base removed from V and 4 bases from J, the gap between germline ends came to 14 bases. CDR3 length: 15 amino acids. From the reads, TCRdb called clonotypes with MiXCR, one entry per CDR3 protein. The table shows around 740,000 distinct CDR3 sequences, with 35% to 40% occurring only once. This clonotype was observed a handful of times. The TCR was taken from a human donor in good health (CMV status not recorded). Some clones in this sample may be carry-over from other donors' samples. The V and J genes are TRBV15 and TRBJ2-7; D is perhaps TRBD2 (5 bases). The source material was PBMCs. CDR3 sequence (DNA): TGTGCCACCAGCAGAGGCCCCGGGGTGGAGTACGAGCAGTACTTC. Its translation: CATSRGPGVEYEQYF.